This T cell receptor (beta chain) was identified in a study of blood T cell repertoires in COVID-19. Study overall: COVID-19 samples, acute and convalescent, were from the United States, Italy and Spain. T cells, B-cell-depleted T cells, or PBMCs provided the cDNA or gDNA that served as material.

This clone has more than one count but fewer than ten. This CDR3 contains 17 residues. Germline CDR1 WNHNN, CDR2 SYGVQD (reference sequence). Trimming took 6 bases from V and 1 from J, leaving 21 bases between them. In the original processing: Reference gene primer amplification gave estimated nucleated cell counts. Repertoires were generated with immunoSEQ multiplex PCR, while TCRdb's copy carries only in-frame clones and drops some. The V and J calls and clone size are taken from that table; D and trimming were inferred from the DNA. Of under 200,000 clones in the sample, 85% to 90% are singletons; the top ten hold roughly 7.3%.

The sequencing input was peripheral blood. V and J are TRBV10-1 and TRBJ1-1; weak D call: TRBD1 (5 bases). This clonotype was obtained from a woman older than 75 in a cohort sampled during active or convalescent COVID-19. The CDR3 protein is CASRPKDTVVGNTEAFF. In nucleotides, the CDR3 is TGCGCCAGCAGGCCCAAGGACACGGTTGTTGGGAACACTGAAGCTTTCTTT.